The entry below gives a single T cell receptor (beta chain) sequence along with its context. The data derive from a study of patients and donors after allogeneic stem cell transplantation. This CDR3 region has 16 residues. Trimming cost V 4 bases and J 6 bases; bases outside gene matches: 12. Germline CDR1 reads KGHDR; CDR2 reads SFDVKD. In TCRdb, the RT-PCR reads were re-called with MiXCR into one record per CDR3 protein. This table has more than 850,000 distinct CDR3 sequences, roughly 18% appearing once. The sequenced material came from blood, either unsorted or a sorted T cell fraction (not recorded which). This TCR was recovered from a human donor who was either an allogeneic HSCT recipient or a stem cell or donor lymphocyte infusion donor (not recorded which). It is not recorded whose cells these are; they may come from a transplant donor. The chain carries TRBV24-1 and TRBJ2-7; 9 bases are a match to TRBD1. CDR3 in DNA: TGTGCCACCAGTGACCGCTCCGGGACAGGGTTCTCCGAGCAGTACTTC. This sequence encodes CATSDRSGTGFSEQYF.